These 24 T cell receptor beta chains were sequenced from one sample in a study of human T cells and chemical hapten exposure. Stated time point: pre-sensitization, week 0. Treatment indicated: therapeutic diphenylcyclopropenone sensitization with weekly scalp DPC. TCRdb re-analysed the RACE reads in MiXCR, keeping a single row per CDR3 protein. The sample has about 380,000 distinct CDR3 sequences; about 5.1% are singletons. This material consisted of whole blood, taken in connection with sensitization to the hapten diphenylcyclopropenone (DPC). These receptor sequences come from a woman aged 50 to 65 with alopecia areata. Some clones in this sample may be carry-over from other donors' samples.

The rearrangement uses TRBV20-1 and TRBJ1-1; no clear D. In germline, CDR1 is DFQATT, CDR2 SNEGSKA (reference sequence). Between the trimmed V and J ends, which lost 0 bases and 9 bases, there was a span of 8 bases. The CDR3 is 11 residues long. CDR3 coding DNA: TGCAGTGCTAGAGAAGGGTTGAAAGCTTTCTTT. It specifies CSAREGLKAFF.

This clonotype was counted between two and nine times. Compared with germline, one end of the junction differs, possibly owing to a read error. This chain uses TRBV6-4 with TRBJ1-6; TRBD1 matches 7 bases. The CDR3 has 15 amino acids. Germline CDR1 reads MRHNA; CDR2 reads SNTAGT. CDR3 sequence reads: CAISESTGSGMALHF. CDR3 DNA sequence: TGTGCCATCAGTGAGTCGACAGGGTCTGGAATGGCCCTCCACTTT.

The chain is built from TRBV7-6 and TRBJ1-1, with D tentatively TRBD1 (6 bases). The CDR3 length is 13 residues. Germline V lookup: CDR1 SGHVS, CDR2 FNYEAQ. With 6 bases removed from V and 0 bases from J, the gap between germline ends came to 8 bases. This CDR3 is CASRGAVNTEAFF. Here the CDR3 DNA reads TGTGCCAGCAGGGGGGCCGTGAACACTGAAGCTTTCTTT.

The chain joins TRBV29-1 to TRBJ2-3; D gene ambiguous. The CDR3 contains 11 residues. Trimming took 2 bases from V and 4 from J, leaving 4 bases between them. Germline values: CDR1 SQVTM, CDR2 ANQGSEA. The CDR3 loop is CSVESPDTQYF. For the CDR3, the DNA is TGCAGCGTTGAAAGCCCAGATACGCAGTATTTT.

This chain uses TRBV18 with TRBJ1-1; the match to TRBD1 covers 7 bases. Germline loops: CDR1 KGHSH, CDR2 LQKENI. The ends lost 3 bases at V and 11 bases at J; junction bases unmatched: 21. CDR3 length: 17 amino acids. For the CDR3, the DNA is TGTGCCAGCTCACCTTTACAGGGGCCCCCCTCGGGGAGGTCGGCTTTCTTT. Translated, it gives CASSPLQGPPSGRSAFF.

This clonotype was seen more than once but under ten times. The chain couples TRBV6-1 to TRBJ2-3; tentative D call: TRBD2 (5 bases). CDR1 is MNHNS and CDR2 is SASEGT in the germline V gene. CDR3 size: 13 residues. V gave up 7 bases and J gave up 3 bases, with 11 bases separating them. This CDR3 reads CASNLAWTDTQYF. The CDR3 coding sequence is TGTGCCAGCAACCTAGCCTGGACAGATACGCAGTATTTT.

This clonotype has at least ten counts. The genes are TRBV4-1 and TRBJ2-6; D not resolved. V was pared by 2 bases and J by 5 bases, with 7 bases between. The CDR3 sequence is 14 residues long. Germline V gene data show CDR1 as MGHRA and CDR2 as YSYEKL. CDR3 amino acids: CASSQPLRANVLTF. The CDR3 DNA reads TGCGCCAGCAGCCAACCGCTAAGGGCCAACGTCCTGACTTTC.

This chain uses TRBV29-1 with TRBJ1-2, with D hard to call. The CDR3 has 12 amino acids. Germline CDR1 is SQVTM and CDR2 is ANQGSEA. Trimming removed 3 bases at V and 7 bases at J, with 12 bases between. The CDR3 nucleotides are TGCAGCGTTGAGCTAGGGAGAAGTGGCTACACCTTC. It codes for CSVELGRSGYTF.

This clonotype was observed at least ten times. V and J are TRBV4-1 and TRBJ2-4; 10 bases align to TRBD2. V lost 2 bases and J lost 0; bases outside the gene matches: 4. Germline CDR1 MGHRA, CDR2 YSYEKL. The CDR3 loop spans 17 amino acids. CDR3 sequence reads: CASSQPGLAVAKNIQYF. The CDR3, as DNA: TGCGCCAGCAGCCAACCTGGACTAGCGGTAGCCAAAAACATTCAGTACTTC.

This clonotype occurred many times. The V and J genes are TRBV7-9 and TRBJ2-5, with 7 bases identical to TRBD1. CDR1 and CDR2 (germline): SEHNR, FQNEAQ (reference sequence). J was trimmed by 5 bases and V by 2 bases; bases with no gene match: 8. This CDR3 has 15 amino acids. This chain's CDR3 is CASSLKKGASETQYF. As DNA, the CDR3 is TGTGCCAGCAGCTTAAAAAAGGGGGCGTCGGAGACCCAGTACTTC.

This clonotype has ten or more counts. The rearrangement uses TRBV7-2 and TRBJ1-2; TRBD1 matches at 9 bases. Per germline, CDR1 SGHTA and CDR2 FQGNSA. The CDR3 has 17 residues. After removal of 4 bases from V and 4 bases from J, the junction contained 13 bases not matched to a gene. The CDR3 is CASSSTDRGAGGYGYTF. As DNA, the CDR3 is TGTGCCAGCAGCTCAACCGACAGGGGGGCGGGTGGCTATGGCTACACCTTC.

This clonotype was seen repeatedly, ten times or more. The chain is built from TRBV24-1 and TRBJ1-5; no clear D gene. The CDR3 totals 14 residues. Trimming took 3 bases from V and 0 from J, leaving 5 bases between them. The germline CDR1 and CDR2 sequences are KGHDR and SFDVKD. The DNA of the CDR3 is TGTGCCACCAGTGATAGTGGTAGCAATCAGCCCCAGCATTTT. Residues: CATSDSGSNQPQHF.

The rearrangement joins TRBV12-3 or TRBV12-4 to TRBJ2-1; D perhaps matches TRBD2 (6 bases). The CDR3 covers 14 residues. The V end was cut by 8 bases, the J end by 6 bases, with 17 bases between. This CDR3 is CASSAGPLGNEQFF. CDR3 nucleotide sequence: TGTGCCAGCTCGGCGGGGCCCCTGGGCAATGAGCAGTTCTTC.

This clonotype was recorded many times. V usage is TRBV11-2 and J usage is TRBJ1-2, with 10 bases lining up with TRBD1. CDR1 and CDR2 from the germline V gene are SGHAT and FQNNGV. This CDR3 spans 13 amino acids. Trimming at V came to 4 bases and at J to 6 bases, leaving 2 bases not matched to a gene. The CDR3 DNA follows: TGTGCCAGCAGCTCCGGGACAGGGGATGGCTACACCTTC. It encodes CASSSGTGDGYTF.

The chain recombines TRBV25-1 with TRBJ2-4; weak D call: TRBD2 (5 bases). This CDR3 has 15 residues. The germline V gene encodes CDR1 MGHDK and CDR2 SYGVNS. V was trimmed by 5 bases and J by 3 bases, leaving 14 bases between them. The chain's CDR3 is CASSPPRTHKNIQYF. CDR3 coding DNA: TGTGCCAGCAGTCCTCCCAGGACTCACAAAAACATTCAGTACTTC.

This clonotype was recorded many times. The chain carries TRBV7-2 and TRBJ2-1; D is undetermined. Germline V gene sequence: CDR1 SGHTA, CDR2 FQGNSA. Trimming pared 5 bases from V and 0 bases from J, leaving 11 bases between. The CDR3 has 15 residues. CDR3 in amino acids: CASSPDSTSYNEQFF. In nucleotides, the CDR3 is TGTGCCAGCAGCCCCGACTCGACCTCCTACAATGAGCAGTTCTTC.

This clonotype was observed a few times. The chain is built from TRBV6-5 and TRBJ2-3, with 8 bases aligning to TRBD2. The CDR3 sequence is 14 residues long. Trimming removed 5 bases from V and 6 bases from J; junction bases left unmatched: 7. Germline CDR1 reads MNHEY; CDR2 reads SVGAGI. Here the CDR3 reads CASSPPGGRDTQYF. The CDR3 nucleotides are TGTGCCAGCAGTCCCCCGGGGGGGCGGGATACGCAGTATTTT.

Of note for this clonotype: Mismatch with germline at one junction end may stem from a read error. The chain combines TRBV6-5 with TRBJ2-7, with TRBD2 identical over 9 bases. This CDR3 spans 15 amino acids. The germline V gene encodes CDR1 MNHEY and CDR2 SVGAGI. The CDR3: CASSGRGGLAYGQYF. The CDR3 DNA sequence: TGTGCCAGCAGTGGCAGGGGGGGACTAGCCTACGGGCAGTACTTC.

This chain links TRBV19 with TRBJ2-1; D unresolved. From germline, CDR1 is LNHDA and CDR2 SQIVND (reference sequence). Trimming took 5 bases from V and 5 from J, leaving 19 bases between them. This CDR3 contains 16 residues. DNA for the CDR3: TGTGCCAGTAGTCGTCGGGTCGGGTCACCTGACAATGAGCAGTTCTTC. It encodes CASSRRVGSPDNEQFF.

Of note for this clonotype: Since a much larger clone is just one base distant, this may be a read error. The rearrangement joins TRBV18 to TRBJ2-7, with D possibly TRBD1 on 5 matching bases. The CDR3 spans 14 residues. Germline V gene lookup returns CDR1 KGHSH and CDR2 LQKENI. V lost 6 bases, J lost 1 base, and 13 bases lay in between. CDR3 in DNA: TGTGCCAGCTCTCTAGAAAACAGGTCCTACGAGCAGTACTTC. This translates into CASSLENRSYEQYF.

This clonotype was counted between two and nine times. This chain links TRBV5-6 with TRBJ1-4, with D possibly matching TRBD1 (5 bases). There are 15 residues in the CDR3. Trimming removed 2 bases at V and 1 base at J, with 9 bases between. Germline CDR1 reads SGHDT; CDR2 reads YYEEEE. The CDR3 nucleotides read TGTGCCAGCAGCTTAGCGGGACTAACTAATGAAAAACTGTTTTTT. Protein sequence: CASSLAGLTNEKLFF.

The sample holds a few counts of this clonotype. V usage is TRBV20-1 and J usage is TRBJ2-7; D not resolved. CDR3 length equals 13 residues. V lost 0 bases to trimming and J lost 3 bases, with 9 bases between them. The germline V gene has CDR1 DFQATT and CDR2 SNEGSKA (reference sequence). The CDR3 DNA is TGCAGTGCTAGAGATATAAGGCACTACGAGCAGTACTTC. Its protein is CSARDIRHYEQYF.

This clonotype was recorded many times. CDR3 bases: TGCAGTGCTAGATGGCTGGACACTGAAGCTTTCTTT. Amino acids: CSARWLDTEAFF. The chain carries TRBV20-1 and TRBJ1-1; no clear D. The CDR3 consists of 12 residues. V was trimmed by 2 bases and J by 3 bases, leaving 7 bases between them. Germline CDR1 DFQATT, CDR2 SNEGSKA (reference sequence).

The V call is TRBV7-2, the J call TRBJ2-5; 7 bases map to TRBD2. In germline, CDR1 is SGHTA, CDR2 FQGNSA. V lost 6 bases and J lost 1; bases outside the gene matches: 5. The CDR3 loop spans 14 amino acids. The CDR3: CASSFSGSQETQYF. The CDR3 nucleotides are TGTGCCAGCAGTTTTAGCGGGTCCCAAGAGACCCAGTACTTC.